This T cell receptor (beta chain) appears in the sequencing data of a study of shared clonotypes between healthy human individuals. A note on this clone: What it recognizes is unknown.

TCRdb's table, derived via immunoSEQ multiplex PCR, lists solely in-frame clones and lacks some. Of about 610,000 clones in the sample, roughly 95% were seen once. Study results and limitations: Larger richness was generally estimated for naive than memory subsets. Among donors, clonotype sharing was expected to be affected by sequencing depth. In a few donors, around 5.5% of naive CD4 clonotypes appeared in common. Donor scarcity curtailed the genetic and exposure-history diversity represented herein.

Terminally differentiated effector memory CD45RA+ cells were left out of the naive CD8 fraction, which was CD45RO-negative and positively selected for CCR7. The CDR3 length is 13 residues. The germline V gene encodes CDR1 SEHNR and CDR2 FQNEAQ (reference sequence). Trimming pared 6 bases from V and 0 bases from J, leaving 8 bases between. The chain recombines TRBV7-9 with TRBJ1-1, with D unclear. Sample: naive CD8+ T cells sorted from blood. The clonotype comes from a woman under 40 in good health. In DNA, the CDR3 is TGTGCCAGCAGTTTTCGACTGAACACTGAAGCTTTCTTT. Its translation: CASSFRLNTEAFF.